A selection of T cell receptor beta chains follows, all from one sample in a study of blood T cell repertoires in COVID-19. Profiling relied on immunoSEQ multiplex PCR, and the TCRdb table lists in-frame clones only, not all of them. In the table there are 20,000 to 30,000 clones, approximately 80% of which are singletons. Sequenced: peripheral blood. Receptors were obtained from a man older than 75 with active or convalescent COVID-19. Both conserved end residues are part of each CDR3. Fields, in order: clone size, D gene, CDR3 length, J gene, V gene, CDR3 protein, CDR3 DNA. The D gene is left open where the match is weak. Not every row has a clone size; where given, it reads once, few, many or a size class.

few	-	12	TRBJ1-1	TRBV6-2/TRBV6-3	CASSYARREAFF	TGTGCCAGCAGTTATGCCCGTCGGGAAGCTTTCTTT
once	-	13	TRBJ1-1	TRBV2	CASSPRGNTEAFF	TGTGCCAGCAGTCCGCGGGGAAACACTGAAGCTTTCTTT
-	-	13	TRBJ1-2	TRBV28	CASSFSQNYGYTF	TGTGCCAGCAGTTTCTCACAGAACTATGGCTACACCTTC
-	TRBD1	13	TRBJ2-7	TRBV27	CASKRTGVYEQYF	TGTGCCAGCAAGAGGACAGGGGTCTACGAGCAGTACTTC
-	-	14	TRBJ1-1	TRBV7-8	CASSHPGRNTEAFF	TGTGCCAGCAGCCACCCGGGTAGGAACACTGAAGCTTTCTTT
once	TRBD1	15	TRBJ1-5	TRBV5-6	CASSLGGGTYQPQHF	TGTGCCAGCAGCTTGGGAGGGGGCACATATCAGCCCCAGCATTTT
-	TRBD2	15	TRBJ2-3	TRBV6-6	CASSPRGTSTDTQYF	TGTGCCAGCAGTCCGCGGGGGACTAGCACAGATACGCAGTATTTT
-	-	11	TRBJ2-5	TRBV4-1	CASSHVETQYF	TGCGCCAGCAGCCACGTCGAGACCCAGTACTTC
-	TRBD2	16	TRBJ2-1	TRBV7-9	CASSLGRGLTNNEQFF	TGTGCCAGCAGCTTAGGTAGGGGACTAACTAACAATGAGCAGTTCTTC
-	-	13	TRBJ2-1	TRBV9	CASSGSGNNEQFF	TGTGCCAGCAGCGGTAGCGGTAACAATGAGCAGTTCTTC
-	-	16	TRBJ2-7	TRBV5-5	CASSSLRDTGHREQYF	TGTGCCAGCAGCTCACTCCGGGATACAGGGCATCGGGAGCAGTACTTC
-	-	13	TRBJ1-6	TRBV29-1	CSAQGSSNSPLHF	TGCAGCGCCCAGGGGTCCTCTAATTCACCCCTCCACTTT
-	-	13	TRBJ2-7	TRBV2	CASSWDIAYEQYF	TGTGCCAGCAGTTGGGACATAGCCTACGAGCAGTACTTC
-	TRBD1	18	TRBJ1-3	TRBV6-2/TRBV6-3	CASSFPMGQAYSGNTIYF	TGTGCCAGCAGTTTTCCAATGGGACAGGCCTACTCTGGAAACACCATATATTTT
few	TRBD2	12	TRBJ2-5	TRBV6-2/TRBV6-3	CASSPGLGTQYF	TGTGCCAGCAGTCCAGGACTAGGGACCCAGTACTTC
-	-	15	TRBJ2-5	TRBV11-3	CASSIRSRRSETQYF	TGTGCCAGCAGCATAAGGTCGAGGCGCTCGGAGACCCAGTACTTC
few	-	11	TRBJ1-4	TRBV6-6	CASSLEVKLFF	TGTGCCAGCAGTTTAGAGGTGAAACTGTTTTTT
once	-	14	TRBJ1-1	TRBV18	CASSSRGAGTEAFF	TGTGCCAGCTCCTCTCGGGGGGCAGGTACTGAAGCTTTCTTT
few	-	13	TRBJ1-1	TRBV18	CASSPPVKQEAFF	TGTGCCAGCTCACCACCGGTCAAGCAAGAAGCTTTCTTT
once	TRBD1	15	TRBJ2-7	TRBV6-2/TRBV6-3	CASSFTPGQGTEQYF	TGTGCCAGCAGTTTCACCCCGGGACAGGGTACTGAGCAGTACTTC
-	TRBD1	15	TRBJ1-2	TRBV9	CASSPRQGFNYGYTF	TGTGCCAGCAGCCCTAGACAGGGTTTTAACTATGGCTACACCTTC
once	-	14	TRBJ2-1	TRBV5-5	CASSRKFQDNEQFF	TGTGCCAGCAGCCGGAAGTTTCAGGACAATGAGCAGTTCTTC
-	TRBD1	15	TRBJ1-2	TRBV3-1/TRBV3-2	CASSQRQGSVYGYTF	TGTGCCAGCAGCCAAAGACAGGGAAGCGTCTATGGCTACACCTTC
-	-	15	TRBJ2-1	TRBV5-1	CASSFGGASYNEQFF	TGCGCCAGCAGCTTCGGGGGTGCTTCCTACAATGAGCAGTTCTTC
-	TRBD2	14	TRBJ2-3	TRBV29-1	CSVDSAGGADTQYF	TGCAGCGTTGACTCGGCGGGGGGGGCAGATACGCAGTATTTT
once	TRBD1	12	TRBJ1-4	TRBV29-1	CSAGQGHEKLFF	TGCAGCGCGGGACAGGGGCATGAAAAACTGTTTTTT
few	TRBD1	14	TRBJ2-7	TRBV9	CASSLRDRGREQYF	TGTGCCAGCAGCCTCCGGGACAGGGGGCGGGAGCAGTACTTC
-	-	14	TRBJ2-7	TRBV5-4	CASSFSLQNYEQYF	TGTGCCAGCAGCTTTTCCTTACAGAACTACGAGCAGTACTTC
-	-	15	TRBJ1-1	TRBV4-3	CASSQGRDSNTEAFF	TGCGCCAGCAGCCAAGGCCGGGACTCTAACACTGAAGCTTTCTTT
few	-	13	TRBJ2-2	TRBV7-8	CASSPLGAGELFF	TGTGCCAGCAGCCCCTTAGGGGCCGGGGAGCTGTTTTTT
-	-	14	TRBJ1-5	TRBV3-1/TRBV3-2	CASSQAFALVPQHF	TGTGCCAGCAGCCAAGCCTTTGCGCTGGTTCCCCAGCATTTT
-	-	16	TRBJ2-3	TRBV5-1	CASSLVTLSSTDTQYF	TGCGCCAGCAGCTTGGTGACACTCTCTAGCACAGATACGCAGTATTTT
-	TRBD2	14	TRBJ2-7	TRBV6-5	CASKRTSGSYEQYF	TGTGCCAGCAAAAGGACTAGCGGGAGTTACGAGCAGTACTTC
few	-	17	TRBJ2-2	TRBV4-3	CASSQDRPGLFTGELFF	TGCGCCAGCAGCCAAGATCGTCCGGGACTTTTCACCGGGGAGCTGTTTTTT
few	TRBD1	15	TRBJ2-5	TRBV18	CASSPGQGSWETQYF	TGTGCCAGCTCACCAGGACAGGGGTCTTGGGAGACCCAGTACTTC
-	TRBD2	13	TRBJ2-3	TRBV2	CASGGVGTDTQYF	TGTGCCAGCGGGGGGGTGGGCACAGATACGCAGTATTTT
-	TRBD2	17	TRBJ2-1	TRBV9	CASSVRTSGSSYNEQFF	TGTGCCAGCAGCGTGCGGACTAGCGGAAGCTCCTACAATGAGCAGTTCTTC
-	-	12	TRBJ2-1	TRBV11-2	CASSSGLTEQFF	TGTGCCAGCAGCTCAGGGCTTACTGAGCAGTTCTTC
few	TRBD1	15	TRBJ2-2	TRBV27	CASTPRQGFAGELFF	TGTGCCAGCACCCCCCGACAGGGGTTTGCCGGGGAGCTGTTTTTT
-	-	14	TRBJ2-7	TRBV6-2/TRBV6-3	CASSYRREYYEQYF	TGTGCCAGCAGTTACCGTCGGGAATACTACGAGCAGTACTTC
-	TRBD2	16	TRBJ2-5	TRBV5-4	CASSLGTSGGQETQYF	TGTGCCAGCAGCTTGGGGACTAGCGGGGGGCAAGAGACCCAGTACTTC
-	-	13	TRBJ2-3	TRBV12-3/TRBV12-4	CANRRSGTDTQYF	TGTGCCAATAGGCGGTCGGGCACAGATACGCAGTATTTT
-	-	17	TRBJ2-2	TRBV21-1	CASSHGGARVNTGELFF	TGTGCCAGCAGCCACGGAGGGGCGCGGGTGAACACCGGGGAGCTGTTTTTT
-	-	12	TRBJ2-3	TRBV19	CASSPGGDTQYF	TGTGCCAGTAGTCCAGGGGGGGATACGCAGTATTTT
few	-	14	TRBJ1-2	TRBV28	CASRPEDRGYGYTF	TGTGCCAGCAGACCCGAGGACAGAGGCTATGGCTACACCTTC
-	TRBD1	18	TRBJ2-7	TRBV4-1	CASSQAVGGMDRDGEQYF	TGCGCCAGCAGCCAAGCCGTGGGGGGAATGGACAGGGACGGCGAGCAGTACTTC
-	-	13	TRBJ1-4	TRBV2	CASSSDYNEKLFF	TGTGCCAGCAGTTCCGACTATAATGAAAAACTGTTTTTT
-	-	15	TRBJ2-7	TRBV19	CASTPGPGIDYEQYF	TGTGCCAGTACTCCAGGCCCGGGGATCGACTACGAGCAGTACTTC
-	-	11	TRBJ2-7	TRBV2	CASSGFNEQYF	TGTGCCAGCAGTGGTTTTAACGAGCAGTACTTC
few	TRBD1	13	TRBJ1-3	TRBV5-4	CASSWGQGNTIYF	TGTGCCAGCAGCTGGGGACAGGGAAACACCATATATTTT
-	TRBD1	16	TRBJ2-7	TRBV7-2	CASSIMGGQGYHEQYF	TGTGCCAGCAGCATCATGGGGGGACAGGGTTACCACGAGCAGTACTTC
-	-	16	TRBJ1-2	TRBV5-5	CASSLGGVTANYGYTF	TGTGCCAGCAGCTTGGGAGGTGTGACAGCTAACTATGGCTACACCTTC
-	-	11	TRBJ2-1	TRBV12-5	CASGYDYLQFF	TGTGCTAGTGGGTACGACTATCTTCAGTTCTTC
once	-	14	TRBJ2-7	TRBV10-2	CASSEAGRGYEQYF	TGCGCCAGCAGTGAAGCGGGAAGGGGGTACGAGCAGTACTTC
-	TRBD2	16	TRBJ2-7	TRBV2	CASSVREAGALYEQYF	TGTGCCAGCAGTGTAAGGGAAGCGGGAGCGTTGTACGAGCAGTACTTC
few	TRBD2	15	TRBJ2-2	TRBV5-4	CASSKSGRATGELFF	TGTGCCAGCAGCAAGAGCGGGAGGGCCACCGGGGAGCTGTTTTTT
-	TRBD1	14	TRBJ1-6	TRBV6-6	CASSSGTGGFTLHF	TGTGCCAGCAGCTCCGGGACAGGGGGTTTCACCCTCCACTTT
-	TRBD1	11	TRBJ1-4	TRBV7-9	CASSPDRALFF	TGTGCCAGCAGCCCGGACAGGGCACTGTTTTTT
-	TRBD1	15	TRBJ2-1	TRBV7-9	CASTLGDRGRDEQFF	TGTGCCAGCACCCTGGGGGACAGGGGGCGCGATGAGCAGTTCTTC
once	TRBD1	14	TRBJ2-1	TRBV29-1	CSAPGQGAVNEQFF	TGCAGCGCCCCAGGGCAGGGGGCGGTTAATGAGCAGTTCTTC